The source of this T cell receptor (beta chain) is a study of T cells of healthy individuals. The CDR3 has 13 residues. TCRdb re-derived calls from the 5' RACE reads in MiXCR, one entry per CDR3 protein. Of around 98,000 distinct CDR3 sequences listed, around 17% are singletons. This chain connects TRBV3-2 to TRBJ1-6; TRBD1 is the table's D call, not checked against the DNA. TRBV3-2 is listed as a pseudogene. The receptor was isolated from a human donor in good health. In nucleotides, the CDR3 is TGTGCCAGCAGAGAACAGGGTAATTCACCCCTCCACTTT. Amino acid sequence: CASREQGNSPLHF.